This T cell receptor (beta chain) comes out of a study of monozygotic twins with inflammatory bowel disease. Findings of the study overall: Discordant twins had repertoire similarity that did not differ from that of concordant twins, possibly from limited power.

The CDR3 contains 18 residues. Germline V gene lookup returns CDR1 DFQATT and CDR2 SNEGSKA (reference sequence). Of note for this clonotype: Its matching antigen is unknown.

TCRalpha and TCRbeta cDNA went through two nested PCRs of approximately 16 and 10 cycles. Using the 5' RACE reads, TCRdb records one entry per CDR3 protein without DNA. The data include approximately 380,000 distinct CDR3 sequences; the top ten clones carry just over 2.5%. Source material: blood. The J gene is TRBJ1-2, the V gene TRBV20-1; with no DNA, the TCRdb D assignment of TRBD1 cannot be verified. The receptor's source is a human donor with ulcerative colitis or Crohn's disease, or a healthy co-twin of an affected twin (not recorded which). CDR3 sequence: CSAPTTPWTGARGYGYTF.